The 7 T cell receptor beta chains reported below all come from one sample, sequenced in a study of T cells in Graves' hyperthyroidism and ophthalmopathy. Researchers amplified the TCR beta CDR3 regions from RNA transcripts. During a first-round RT-PCR of the TCR CDR3, the HTBI primer set was used. TCRdb re-called the multiplex PCR reads through MiXCR, storing one row per CDR3 protein. The top ten clones hold roughly 16% of a sample with about 350,000 distinct CDR3 sequences, about a sixth of them seen once. Sequencing was done on a sample of blood. These receptor sequences come from a woman aged 40 to 49 with Graves' ophthalmopathy.

The chain joins TRBV6-1 to TRBJ2-7, with a possible D match to TRBD1 (5 bases). CDR3 size: 15 residues. V was pared by 2 bases and J by 0 bases, with 11 bases between. Germline assignment: CDR1 MNHNS and CDR2 SASEGT. The CDR3 is CASSEFDSSSYEQYF. The DNA for the CDR3 is TGTGCCAGCAGTGAATTCGACAGCAGCTCCTACGAGCAGTACTTC.

The CDR3 DNA reads TGCAGTGCTATCCAACAGGGTGGAGGGACCCAGTACTTC. Residues: CSAIQQGGGTQYF. This chain uses TRBV20-1 with TRBJ2-5; a weak D match, TRBD1 (6 bases). V lost 4 bases and J 7 bases, leaving 16 bases between the germline ends. Germline V gene lookup returns CDR1 DFQATT and CDR2 SNEGSKA (reference sequence). The CDR3 runs to 13 residues.

In this sample, this clonotype turned up a few times. The chain has TRBV6-2 or TRBV6-3 and TRBJ2-7; no firm D call. The CDR3 is 12 amino acids. With 7 bases removed from V and 2 bases from J, the gap between germline ends came to 9 bases. CDR1 MNHEY and CDR2 SVGEGT come from the germline V gene. The CDR3 here is CASTDSAYEQYF. The CDR3 DNA reads as TGTGCCAGCACCGACTCAGCCTACGAGCAGTACTTC.

This clonotype was counted many times. The chain has TRBV29-1 and TRBJ2-5; TRBD2 matches 11 bases. CDR1 SQVTM and CDR2 ANQGSEA come from the germline V gene. Trimming cost V 7 bases and J 3 bases; bases outside gene matches: 7. The CDR3 is made up of 14 amino acids. The CDR3 spells CSGWVLAGEETQYF. The CDR3 DNA reads as TGCAGCGGGTGGGTACTAGCGGGAGAAGAGACCCAGTACTTC.

This clonotype was seen at least ten times. The chain links TRBV6-1 to TRBJ1-1; 9 bases are a match to TRBD1. The CDR3 runs to 14 residues. The germline V gene encodes CDR1 MNHNS and CDR2 SASEGT. Trimming took 4 bases from V and 4 from J; bases not matched to a gene: 4. Here the CDR3 DNA reads TGTGCCAGCAGTGTGGGGGACAGGGCCACTGAAGCTTTCTTT. It encodes CASSVGDRATEAFF.

This clonotype was counted many times. The chain employs TRBV20-1 and TRBJ1-2; TRBD1 might be the D (5 bases). The CDR3 has 12 amino acids. Trimming pared 5 bases from V and 8 bases from J, leaving 15 bases between. CDR1 DFQATT and CDR2 SNEGSKA come from the germline V gene (reference sequence). CDR3 loop: CSAPPPGRGYTF. The DNA for the CDR3 is TGCAGTGCTCCCCCCCCAGGGCGCGGCTACACCTTC.

This clonotype came up many times. This chain connects TRBV5-1 to TRBJ2-7; D is unclear. The CDR3 is 17 amino acids. The V and J ends lost 2 bases and 0 bases respectively, with 18 bases between them. Germline values: CDR1 SGHRS, CDR2 YFSETQ. The CDR3 loop is CASSFSPQSQSSYEQYF. CDR3 DNA sequence: TGCGCCAGCAGCTTTTCGCCACAGTCGCAGTCCTCCTACGAGCAGTACTTC. Combining the CDR3 with reference TRBV5-1 and TRBJ2-7 gives the whole variable domain KAGVTQTPRYLIKTRGQQVTLSCSPISGHRSVSWYQQTPGQGLQFLFEYFSETQRNKGNFPGRFSGRQFSNSRSEMNVSTLELGDSALYLCASSFSPQSQSSYEQYFGPGTRLTVT.